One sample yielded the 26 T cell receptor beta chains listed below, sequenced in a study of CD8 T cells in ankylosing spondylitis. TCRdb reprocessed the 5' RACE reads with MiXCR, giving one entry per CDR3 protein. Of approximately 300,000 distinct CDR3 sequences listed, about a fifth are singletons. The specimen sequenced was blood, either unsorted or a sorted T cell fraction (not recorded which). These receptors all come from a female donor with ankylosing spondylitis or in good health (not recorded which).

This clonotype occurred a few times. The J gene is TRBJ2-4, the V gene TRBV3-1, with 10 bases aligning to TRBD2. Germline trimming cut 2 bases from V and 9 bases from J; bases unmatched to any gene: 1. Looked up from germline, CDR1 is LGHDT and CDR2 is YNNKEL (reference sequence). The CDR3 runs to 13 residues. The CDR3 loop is CASSQLAGAIQYF. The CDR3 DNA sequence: TGTGCCAGCAGCCAACTAGCGGGAGCCATTCAGTACTTC.

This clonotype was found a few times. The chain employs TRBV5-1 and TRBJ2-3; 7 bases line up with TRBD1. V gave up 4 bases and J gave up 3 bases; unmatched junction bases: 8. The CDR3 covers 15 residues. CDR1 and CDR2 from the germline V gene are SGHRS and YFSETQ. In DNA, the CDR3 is TGCGCCAGCAGCCTGGACAGGCGACAGACAGATACGCAGTATTTT. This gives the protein CASSLDRRQTDTQYF.

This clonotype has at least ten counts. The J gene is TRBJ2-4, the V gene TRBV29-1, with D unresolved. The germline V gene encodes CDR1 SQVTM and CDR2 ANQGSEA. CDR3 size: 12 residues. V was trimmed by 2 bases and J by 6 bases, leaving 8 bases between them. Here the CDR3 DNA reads TGCAGCGTTGAACCGCCAGGAAACATTCAGTACTTC. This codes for CSVEPPGNIQYF.

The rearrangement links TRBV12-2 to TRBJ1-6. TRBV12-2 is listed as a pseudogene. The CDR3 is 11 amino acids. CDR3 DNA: TGTGCAAGTCCTCCAAGGGAGCTCCTCCACTTT. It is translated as CASPPRELLHF.

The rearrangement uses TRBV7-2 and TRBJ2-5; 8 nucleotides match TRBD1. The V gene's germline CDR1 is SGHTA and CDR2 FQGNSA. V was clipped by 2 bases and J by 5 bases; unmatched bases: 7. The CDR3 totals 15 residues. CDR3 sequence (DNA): TGTGCCAGCAGCTTAAGGGCAGGGGGCGGGGAGACCCAGTACTTC. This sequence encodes CASSLRAGGGETQYF. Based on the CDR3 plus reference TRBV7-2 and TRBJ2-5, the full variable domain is GAGVSQSPSNKVTEKGKDVELRCDPISGHTALYWYRQSLGQGLEFLIYFQGNSAPDKSGLPSDRFSAERTGGSVSTLTIQRTQQEDSAVYLCASSLRAGGGETQYFGPGTRLLVL.

The CDR3 loop is CSVARTRDWNEQFF. DNA for the CDR3: TGCAGCGTTGCGAGGACTCGCGATTGGAATGAGCAGTTCTTC. The chain is built from TRBV29-1 and TRBJ2-1; D perhaps matches TRBD2 (5 bases). This CDR3 region has 14 residues. The V end was cut by 4 bases, the J end by 7 bases, with 17 bases between. Germline loops: CDR1 SQVTM, CDR2 ANQGSEA.

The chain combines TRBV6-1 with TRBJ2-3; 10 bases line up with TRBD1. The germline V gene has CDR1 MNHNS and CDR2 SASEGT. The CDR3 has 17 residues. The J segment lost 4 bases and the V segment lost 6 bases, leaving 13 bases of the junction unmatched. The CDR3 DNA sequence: TGTGCCAGCAGCCGAATAGGGACAGGGGATACCGCAGATACGCAGTATTTT. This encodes CASSRIGTGDTADTQYF.

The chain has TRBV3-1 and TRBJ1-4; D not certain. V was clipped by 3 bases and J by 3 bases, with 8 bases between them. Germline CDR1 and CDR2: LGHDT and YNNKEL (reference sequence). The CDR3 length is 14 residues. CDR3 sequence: CASSQASANEKLFF. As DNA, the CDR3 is TGTGCCAGCAGCCAGGCCAGCGCTAATGAAAAACTGTTTTTT.

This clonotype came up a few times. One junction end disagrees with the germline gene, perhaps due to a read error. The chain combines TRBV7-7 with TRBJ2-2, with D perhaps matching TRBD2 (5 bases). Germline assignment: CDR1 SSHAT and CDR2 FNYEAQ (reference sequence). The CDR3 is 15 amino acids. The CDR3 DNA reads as TGTGCTAGCAGCTTAGGGAGCGGAGACACCGGGGAGCTGTTTTTT. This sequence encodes CASSLGSGDTGELFF.

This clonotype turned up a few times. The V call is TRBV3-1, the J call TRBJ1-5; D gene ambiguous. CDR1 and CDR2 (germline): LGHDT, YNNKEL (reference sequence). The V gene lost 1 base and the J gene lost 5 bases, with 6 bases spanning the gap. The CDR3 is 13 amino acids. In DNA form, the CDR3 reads TGTGCCAGCAGCCAAGCCCCGTATCAGCCCCAGCATTTT. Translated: CASSQAPYQPQHF.

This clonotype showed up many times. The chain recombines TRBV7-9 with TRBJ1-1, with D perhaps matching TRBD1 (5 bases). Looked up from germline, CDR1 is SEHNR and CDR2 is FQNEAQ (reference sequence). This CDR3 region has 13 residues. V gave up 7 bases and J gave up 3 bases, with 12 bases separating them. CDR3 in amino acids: CASNKGGDTEAFF. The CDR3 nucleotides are TGTGCCAGCAACAAAGGAGGGGACACTGAAGCTTTCTTT.

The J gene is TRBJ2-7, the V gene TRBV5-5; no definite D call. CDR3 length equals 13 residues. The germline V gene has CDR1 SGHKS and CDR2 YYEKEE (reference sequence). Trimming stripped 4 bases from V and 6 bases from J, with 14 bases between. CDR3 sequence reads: CASSPISDGEQYF. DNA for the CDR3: TGTGCCAGCAGCCCGATTTCCGACGGCGAGCAGTACTTC.

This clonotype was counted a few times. DNA of the CDR3: TGTGCCAGCAGCGTCCCGACAGTATCCTACGAGCAGTACTTC. Translated: CASSVPTVSYEQYF. The V and J genes are TRBV9 and TRBJ2-7; maybe TRBD1 (5 bases). CDR1 is SGDLS and CDR2 is YYNGEE in the germline V gene. The CDR3 length is 14 residues. V was shortened by 2 bases and J by 1 base, with 10 bases between the two germline ends.

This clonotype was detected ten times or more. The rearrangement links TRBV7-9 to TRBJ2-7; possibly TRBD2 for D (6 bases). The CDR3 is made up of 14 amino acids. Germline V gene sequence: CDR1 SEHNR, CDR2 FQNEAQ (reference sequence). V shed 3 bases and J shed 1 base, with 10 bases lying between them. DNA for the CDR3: TGTGCCAGCAGCTTTGATGGGGGGTCCTACGAGCAGTACTTC. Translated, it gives CASSFDGGSYEQYF.

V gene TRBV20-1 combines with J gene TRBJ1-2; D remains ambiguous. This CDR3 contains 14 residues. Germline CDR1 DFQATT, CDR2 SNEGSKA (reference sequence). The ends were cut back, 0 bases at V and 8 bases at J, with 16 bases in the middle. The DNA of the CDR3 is TGCAGTGCTAGAGAGGAAACCCGGGAGGAAGGCTACACCTTC. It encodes CSAREETREEGYTF.

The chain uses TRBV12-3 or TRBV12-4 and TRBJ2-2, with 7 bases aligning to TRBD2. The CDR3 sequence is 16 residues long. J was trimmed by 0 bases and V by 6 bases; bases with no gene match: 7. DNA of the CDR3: TGTGCCAGCAGCCTACTAGCGAGCCCGAACACCGGGGAGCTGTTTTTT. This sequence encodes CASSLLASPNTGELFF.

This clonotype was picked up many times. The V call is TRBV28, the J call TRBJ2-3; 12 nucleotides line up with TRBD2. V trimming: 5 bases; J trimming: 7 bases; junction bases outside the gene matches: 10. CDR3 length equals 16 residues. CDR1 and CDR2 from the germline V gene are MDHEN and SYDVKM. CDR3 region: CASSLAGGRSRNTQYF. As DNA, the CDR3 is TGTGCCAGCAGTCTAGCGGGAGGGCGGAGCAGGAATACGCAGTATTTT. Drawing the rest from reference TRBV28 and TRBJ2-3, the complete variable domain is DVKVTQSSRYLVKRTGEKVFLECVQDMDHENMFWYRQDPGLGLRLIYFSYDVKMKEKGDIPEGYSVSREKKERFSLILESASTNQTSMYLCASSLAGGRSRNTQYFGPGTRLTVL.

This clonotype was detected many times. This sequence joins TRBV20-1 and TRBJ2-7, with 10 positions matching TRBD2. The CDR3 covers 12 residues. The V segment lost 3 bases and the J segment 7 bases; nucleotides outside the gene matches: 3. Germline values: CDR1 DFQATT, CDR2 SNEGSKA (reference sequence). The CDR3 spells CSASLAGVEQYF. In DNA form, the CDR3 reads TGCAGTGCTAGCCTAGCGGGAGTTGAGCAGTACTTC.

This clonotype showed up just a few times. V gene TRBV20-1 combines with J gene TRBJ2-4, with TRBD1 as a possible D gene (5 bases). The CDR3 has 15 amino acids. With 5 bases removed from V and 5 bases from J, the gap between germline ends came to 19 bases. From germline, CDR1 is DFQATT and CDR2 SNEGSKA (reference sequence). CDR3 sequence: CSARSTIGAENIQYF. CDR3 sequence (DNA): TGCAGTGCTCGTTCGACCATTGGGGCGGAAAACATTCAGTACTTC.

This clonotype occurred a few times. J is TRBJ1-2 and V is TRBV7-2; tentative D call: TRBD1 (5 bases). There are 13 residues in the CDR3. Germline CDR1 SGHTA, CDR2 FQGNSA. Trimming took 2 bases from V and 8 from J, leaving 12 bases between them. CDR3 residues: CASSLRTNRGYTF. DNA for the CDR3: TGTGCCAGCAGCTTACGGACAAACCGGGGCTACACCTTC.

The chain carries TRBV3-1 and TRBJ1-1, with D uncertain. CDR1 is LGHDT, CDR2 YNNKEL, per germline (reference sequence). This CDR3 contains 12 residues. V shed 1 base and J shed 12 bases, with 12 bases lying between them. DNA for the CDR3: TGTGCCAGCAGCCAAGTAGGCAGGCTAACTTTCTTT. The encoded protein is CASSQVGRLTFF.

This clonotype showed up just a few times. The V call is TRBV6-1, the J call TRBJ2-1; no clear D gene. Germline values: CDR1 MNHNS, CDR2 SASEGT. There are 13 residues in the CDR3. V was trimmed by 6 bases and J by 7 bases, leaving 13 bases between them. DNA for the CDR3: TGTGCCAGCAGCCGGTCGATCAGGAATGAGCAGTTCTTC. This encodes CASSRSIRNEQFF.

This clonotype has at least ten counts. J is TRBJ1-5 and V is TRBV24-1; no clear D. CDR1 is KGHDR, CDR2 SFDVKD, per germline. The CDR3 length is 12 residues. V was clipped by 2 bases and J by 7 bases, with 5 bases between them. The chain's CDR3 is CATSDSGQPQHF. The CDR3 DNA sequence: TGTGCCACCAGTGATTCCGGGCAGCCCCAGCATTTT.

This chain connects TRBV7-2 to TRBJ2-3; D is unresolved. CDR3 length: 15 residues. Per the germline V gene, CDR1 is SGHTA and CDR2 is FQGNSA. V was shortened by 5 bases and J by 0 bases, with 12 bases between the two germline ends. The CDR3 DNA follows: TGTGCCAGCAGCCCCCCGGCGGCTAGCACAGATACGCAGTATTTT. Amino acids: CASSPPAASTDTQYF.

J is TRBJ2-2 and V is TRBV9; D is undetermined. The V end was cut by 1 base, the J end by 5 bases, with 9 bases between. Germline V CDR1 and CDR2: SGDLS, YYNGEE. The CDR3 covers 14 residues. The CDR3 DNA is TGTGCCAGCAGCGTATACCCCGAGACCGGGGAGCTGTTTTTT. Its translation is CASSVYPETGELFF.

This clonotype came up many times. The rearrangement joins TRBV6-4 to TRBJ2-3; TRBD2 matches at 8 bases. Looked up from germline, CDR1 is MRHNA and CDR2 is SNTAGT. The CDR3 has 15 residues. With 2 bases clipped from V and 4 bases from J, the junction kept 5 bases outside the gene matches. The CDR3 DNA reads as TGTGCCAGCAGTGACAGAGGACTAGCCTCAGATACGCAGTATTTT. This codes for CASSDRGLASDTQYF.